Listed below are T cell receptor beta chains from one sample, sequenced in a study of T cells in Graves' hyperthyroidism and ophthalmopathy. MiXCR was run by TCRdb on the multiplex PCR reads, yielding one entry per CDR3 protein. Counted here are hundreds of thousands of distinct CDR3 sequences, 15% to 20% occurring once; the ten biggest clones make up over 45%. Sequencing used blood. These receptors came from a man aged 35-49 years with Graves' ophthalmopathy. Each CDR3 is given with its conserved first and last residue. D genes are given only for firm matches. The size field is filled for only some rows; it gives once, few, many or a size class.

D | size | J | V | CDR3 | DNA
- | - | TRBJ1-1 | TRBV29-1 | CSVEPGGFEAFF | TGCAGCGTTGAACCGGGGGGCTTCGAAGCTTTCTTT
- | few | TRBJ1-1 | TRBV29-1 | CSVEDQYRPEAFF | TGCAGCGTTGAAGATCAATATCGTCCAGAAGCTTTCTTT
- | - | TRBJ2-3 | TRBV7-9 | CASSLVSVTDTQYF | TGTGCCAGCAGCTTAGTCTCGGTCACAGATACGCAGTATTTT
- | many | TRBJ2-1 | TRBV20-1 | CSSRTGNEQFF | TGCAGTTCAAGAACCGGCAATGAGCAGTTCTTC
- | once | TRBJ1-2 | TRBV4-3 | CASSPGRFLKDHTF | TGCGCCAGCAGCCCGGGGAGGTTCCTCAAAGACCACACCTTC
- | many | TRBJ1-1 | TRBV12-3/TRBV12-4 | CATQGPGTEAFF | TGTGCCACACAGGGTCCCGGCACTGAAGCTTTCTTT
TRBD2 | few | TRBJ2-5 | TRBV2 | CASSGSSGGPRETQYF | TGTGCCAGCAGTGGGTCTAGCGGGGGCCCGCGGGAGACCCAGTACTTC
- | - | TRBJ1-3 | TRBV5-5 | CASSFPGLGNTIYF | TGTGCCAGCAGCTTCCCTGGTCTAGGAAACACCATATATTTT
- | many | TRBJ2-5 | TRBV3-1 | CASSQGRGGETQYF | TGTGCCAGCAGCCAAGGGAGGGGAGGAGAGACCCAGTACTTC
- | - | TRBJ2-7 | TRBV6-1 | CASSQEGGFYEQYF | TGTGCCAGCAGCCAAGAGGGGGGGTTCTACGAGCAGTACTTC
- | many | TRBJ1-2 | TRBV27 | CASSSGVFYGYTF | TGTGCCAGCAGTTCAGGGGTTTTCTATGGCTACACCTTC
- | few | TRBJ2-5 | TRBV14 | CASSQDLAGFRGETQYF | TGTGCCAGCAGCCAAGATTTGGCAGGATTTCGAGGAGAGACCCAGTACTTC
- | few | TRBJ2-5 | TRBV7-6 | CASSFSWGNQETQYF | TGTGCCAGCAGCTTTAGTTGGGGAAATCAAGAGACCCAGTACTTC
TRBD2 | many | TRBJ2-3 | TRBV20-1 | CSARAWGTSGGQHTDTQYF | TGCAGTGCTAGAGCTTGGGGGACTAGCGGGGGCCAACACACAGATACGCAGTATTTT
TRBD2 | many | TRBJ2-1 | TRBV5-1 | CASSQTGTSGPPWRDEQFF | TGCGCCAGCAGTCAAACCGGGACTAGCGGGCCCCCCTGGAGGGATGAGCAGTTCTTC
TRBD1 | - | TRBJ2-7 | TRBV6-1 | CASLKEIGQGLYEQYF | TGTGCCAGCCTTAAAGAGATAGGACAGGGTCTCTACGAGCAGTACTTC
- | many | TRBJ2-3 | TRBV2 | CASTQSTDTQYF | TGTGCCAGCACTCAGAGCACAGATACGCAGTATTTT
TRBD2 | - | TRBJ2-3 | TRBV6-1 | CASSEPAGAPGTQYF | TGTGCCAGCAGTGAACCAGCGGGGGCCCCGGGTACGCAGTATTTT
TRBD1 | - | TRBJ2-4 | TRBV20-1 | CSASRTGGWNIQYF | TGCAGTGCTAGCCGGACAGGCGGGTGGAACATTCAGTACTTC
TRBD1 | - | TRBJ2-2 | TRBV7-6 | CASSQPGQGGTGELFF | TGTGCCAGCAGCCAACCGGGACAGGGGGGGACCGGGGAGCTGTTTTTT
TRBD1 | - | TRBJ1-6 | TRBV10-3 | CAITGTVNSPLHF | TGTGCCATCACCGGGACAGTTAATTCACCCCTCCACTTT
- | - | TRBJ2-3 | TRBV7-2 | CASSLSPTSWGDTQYF | TGTGCCAGCAGCTTATCGCCGACCTCCTGGGGAGATACGCAGTATTTT